The subject of this entry is one T cell receptor (beta chain). This sample was taken from a study of blood T cell repertoires in COVID-19. The repertoire was sequenced with immunoSEQ multiplex PCR; TCRdb's copy has only in-frame clones and lacks some. The table includes about 150,000 clones, around four fifths detected once. The origin of this receptor is a man in his sixties who had recovered from COVID-19. Sequenced: peripheral blood.

This chain's CDR3 is CASSLARGTVEQFF. The CDR3 bases are TGTGCCAGCAGCTTAGCTCGCGGGACTGTTGAGCAGTTCTTC. The rearrangement uses TRBV7-2 and TRBJ2-1; D may be TRBD2 (6 bases). The CDR3 covers 14 residues. With 0 bases removed from V and 9 bases from J, the gap between germline ends came to 12 bases. Per the germline V gene, CDR1 is SGHTA and CDR2 is FQGNSA.